Below, 9 T cell receptor beta chains from the same sample are listed, as sequenced in a study of beta chain features in type 1 diabetes. Since all of the isolated RNA was reverse transcribed, expressed TCRB transcripts were what got sequenced. The repertoire was sequenced with immunoSEQ multiplex PCR; TCRdb's copy has only in-frame clones and lacks some. This sample has fewer than 550,000 clones, with about an eighth found just once. The sample was naive CD4+ T cells from blood. The source is a woman aged 18-29 years in good health.

This sequence joins TRBV5-1 and TRBJ2-6; D not certain. This CDR3 is 15 amino acids long. CDR1 SGHRS and CDR2 YFSETQ come from the germline V gene. V gave up 0 bases and J gave up 2 bases, with 6 bases separating them. This chain's CDR3 is CASSLEVAGANVLTF. The CDR3 DNA is TGCGCCAGCAGCTTGGAGGTGGCTGGGGCCAACGTCCTGACTTTC.

The J gene is TRBJ2-5, the V gene TRBV6-5; D is undetermined. The CDR3 sequence is 11 residues long. The V end lost 2 bases, the J end lost 3 bases, and 1 base lay between the germline ends. CDR1 is MNHEY and CDR2 is SVGAGI in the germline V gene. CDR3 DNA sequence: TGTGCCAGCAGTTACGAAGAGACCCAGTACTTC. Translated, it gives CASSYEETQYF.

J is TRBJ2-1 and V is TRBV6-5, with a possible D match to TRBD2 (5 bases). Trimming left V 6 bases short and J 8 bases short, with 17 bases between. The CDR3 sequence is 14 residues long. Germline-derived CDR1 and CDR2 are MNHEY and SVGAGI. CDR3 in DNA: TGTGCCAGCAGGCGGCCCGGGGTTGTCGATGAGCAGTTCTTC. This encodes CASRRPGVVDEQFF.

This chain links TRBV2 with TRBJ2-3, with D unresolved. Looked up from germline, CDR1 is SNHLY and CDR2 is FYNNEI. This CDR3 is built from 13 residues. Trimming took off 6 bases at V and 2 bases at J, with 9 bases between the two ends. CDR3 sequence (DNA): TGTGCCAGCAGCGCGGACCTCACAGATACGCAGTATTTT. Amino acids: CASSADLTDTQYF.

This clone was detected a few times. This chain uses TRBV4-2 with TRBJ2-1; 12 nucleotides match TRBD2. The CDR3 runs to 15 residues. The germline gives CDR1 LGHNA, CDR2 YNFKEQ. V lost 5 bases, J lost 7 bases, and 6 bases stayed unmatched. In DNA form, the CDR3 reads TGTGCCAGCAGCGGTGGACTAGCGGGGACAAATGAGCAGTTCTTC. It encodes CASSGGLAGTNEQFF.

The chain links TRBV5-4 to TRBJ1-1; D remains ambiguous. The germline V gene encodes CDR1 SGHNT and CDR2 YYREEE (reference sequence). Trimming removed 0 bases at V and 0 bases at J, with 9 bases between. The CDR3 has 15 amino acids. The CDR3 protein is CASSLVSQVNTEAFF. The CDR3 DNA follows: TGTGCCAGCAGCTTGGTGTCGCAGGTGAACACTGAAGCTTTCTTT.

The J gene is TRBJ2-1, the V gene TRBV30, with a possible D match to TRBD1 (5 bases). Looked up from germline, CDR1 is GTSNPN and CDR2 is SVGIG (reference sequence). This CDR3 has 14 residues. Trimming stripped 7 bases from V and 0 bases from J, with 13 bases between. CDR3 bases: TGTGCCTCCAGGGCAGTTAGCTCCTACAATGAGCAGTTCTTC. Residues: CASRAVSSYNEQFF.

The chain employs TRBV29-1 and TRBJ2-5; 7 bases fit TRBD2. This CDR3 contains 13 residues. V lost 5 bases and J lost 0; bases outside the gene matches: 3. Germline CDR1 and CDR2: SQVTM and ANQGSEA. The DNA of the CDR3 is TGCAGCGTTCCTAGCGGCAACCAAGAGACCCAGTACTTC. This gives the protein CSVPSGNQETQYF.

This clone was counted between two and nine times. The rearrangement joins TRBV18 to TRBJ2-3, with TRBD1 matching 7 bases. The germline V gene encodes CDR1 KGHSH and CDR2 LQKENI. Trimming cost V 6 bases and J 6 bases; bases outside gene matches: 0. The CDR3 totals 11 residues. The CDR3 sequence: CASSTGDTQYF. Here the CDR3 DNA reads TGTGCCAGCTCGACAGGGGATACGCAGTATTTT.